The rows below give T cell receptor beta chains drawn from one sample of a study of blood T cell repertoires in COVID-19. This table comes from immunoSEQ multiplex PCR, and its TCRdb copy is limited to in-frame clones, with some not included. The sample holds about 270,000 clones, approximately 90% seen once. Material: PBMCs or T cells enriched from blood (not recorded which). The source is a woman aged 50 to 60 who had recovered from COVID-19. Each CDR3 is given with its conserved first and last residue. The D gene is left open where the match is weak. The size entry is marked missing in some rows and otherwise reads once, few, many or a size class.

D gene	clone size	V gene	J gene	CDR3 DNA	CDR3 protein
.	few	TRBV3-1/TRBV3-2	TRBJ1-5	TGTGCCAGCAGCCCAGGATTACGGCAGCCCCAGCATTTT	CASSPGLRQPQHF
.	.	TRBV7-2	TRBJ1-3	TGTGCCAGCAGCTTAACAGGGAGCTCTGGAAACACCATATATTTT	CASSLTGSSGNTIYF
.	.	TRBV30	TRBJ1-6	TGTGCCTGGACAGGAGGGCGATCACCCCTCCACTTT	CAWTGGRSPLHF
TRBD1	once	TRBV4-1	TRBJ1-2	TGCGCCAGCAGCCAAGAAGGGCCAGGGGGCAGCTATGGCTACACCTTC	CASSQEGPGGSYGYTF
.	.	TRBV7-2	TRBJ2-2	TGTGCCAGCAGCTTATTGGGGGCAAGGAACACCGGGGAGCTGTTTTTT	CASSLLGARNTGELFF
.	.	TRBV28	TRBJ1-1	TGTGCCAGCAGACCGGGACAACTCACTGAAGCTTTCTTT	CASRPGQLTEAFF
TRBD2	.	TRBV28	TRBJ2-3	TGTGCCAGCAGTTCTACGGGGGGAGGTGGAGATACGCAGTATTTT	CASSSTGGGGDTQYF
.	.	TRBV5-8	TRBJ2-2	TGTGCCCCCAGCTGGAGGCGGGGCACCGGGGAGCTGTTTTTT	CAPSWRRGTGELFF
TRBD1	few	TRBV6-5	TRBJ1-5	TGTGCCAGCAGTACCAAGGGACAGGGCAATCAGCCCCAGCATTTT	CASSTKGQGNQPQHF
.	.	TRBV7-9	TRBJ1-1	TGTGCCAGCAGCGATGGAGGAAACACTGAAGCTTTCTTT	CASSDGGNTEAFF
.	.	TRBV10-3	TRBJ2-5	TGTGCCATCAGTGGGACTGACCAAGAGACCCAGTACTTC	CAISGTDQETQYF
TRBD1	.	TRBV14	TRBJ2-3	TGTGCCAGCAGCCAGTTACAACAGGGGGCCACAGATACGCAGTATTTT	CASSQLQQGATDTQYF
TRBD2	.	TRBV30	TRBJ2-3	TGTGCCTGCCTGCGGGCGGGAGGGCCCGGCACAGATACGCAGTATTTT	CACLRAGGPGTDTQYF
TRBD2	few	TRBV15	TRBJ2-7	TGTGCCACCAGCAGAACGACTAGCGGAGCCTACGAGCAGTACTTC	CATSRTTSGAYEQYF
.	.	TRBV19	TRBJ1-5	TGTGCCAGTAGTTATATTAGCAATCAGCCCCAGCATTTT	CASSYISNQPQHF
TRBD2	.	TRBV28	TRBJ2-7	TGTGCCAGCAGCCCCCGTGGGCTAGCGGGAGGGCTAGGCGAGCAGTACTTC	CASSPRGLAGGLGEQYF
.	.	TRBV5-5	TRBJ1-1	TGTGCCAGCAGCCGCGCACAGGGTAATGAAGCTTTCTTT	CASSRAQGNEAFF
.	.	TRBV14	TRBJ1-1	TGTGCCAGCAGCCAAGATTACGCAGTGAACACTGAAGCTTTCTTT	CASSQDYAVNTEAFF
TRBD1	.	TRBV4-3	TRBJ1-4	TGCGCCAGCAGCCAGTCGCAGGGGGTCAAGGAAAAACTGTTTTTT	CASSQSQGVKEKLFF
TRBD1	.	TRBV14	TRBJ2-6	TGTGCCAGCAGCCCGAGGCAGGGGGCGCCCTCTGGGGCCAACGTCCTGACTTTC	CASSPRQGAPSGANVLTF
TRBD2	.	TRBV19	TRBJ2-7	TGTGCCAGTAGTTTTGGACTAGCGGGCCCCTCCTACGAGCAGTACTTC	CASSFGLAGPSYEQYF
TRBD2	.	TRBV7-6	TRBJ2-5	TGTGCCAGCAGCTTCAAGAGCGGGAGTTGGGAGACCCAGTACTTC	CASSFKSGSWETQYF
.	few	TRBV15	TRBJ1-4	TGTGCCACCAGCAGAGTCGGGAATGAAAAACTGTTTTTT	CATSRVGNEKLFF
TRBD1	.	TRBV5-1	TRBJ1-2	TGCGCCAGCAGCCCCCGACAGGGACCGACATATGGCTACACCTTC	CASSPRQGPTYGYTF
.	.	TRBV7-9	TRBJ2-5	TGTGCCAGCAAGTCACTGGACACCCAAGAGACCCAGTACTTC	CASKSLDTQETQYF
TRBD1	.	TRBV23-1	TRBJ2-7	TGCGCCAGCCACGCCGGGACAGGGTTGCGAGAGCAGTACTTC	CASHAGTGLREQYF
.	few	TRBV5-1	TRBJ1-2	TGCGCCAGCAGCCCCTTTGTGGGGGGTGACTATGGCTACACCTTC	CASSPFVGGDYGYTF
.	.	TRBV12-3/TRBV12-4	TRBJ1-4	TGTGCCAGCAGTCCTAGTGCCGAGAAACTGTTTTTT	CASSPSAEKLFF
TRBD2	.	TRBV18	TRBJ2-3	TGTGCCAGCTCACCAACCCGAGGCGGGAGTAAGGATACGCAGTATTTT	CASSPTRGGSKDTQYF
TRBD2	.	TRBV10-3	TRBJ2-5	TGTGCCATCAGGAAGGGACTAGCGGAAGGGGGTTCTCAAGAGACCCAGTACTTC	CAIRKGLAEGGSQETQYF
.	.	TRBV4-2	TRBJ2-6	TGTGCCAGCAGCCAAGATCAGGACCGGGGATGGGGAAGCTCTGGGGCCAACGTCCTGACTTTC	CASSQDQDRGWGSSGANVLTF
.	.	TRBV6-1	TRBJ2-5	TGTGCCAGCAGTGAAGGGACTTTTCCGGAGACCCAGTACTTC	CASSEGTFPETQYF
TRBD2	.	TRBV5-1	TRBJ2-1	TGCGCCAGCAGCACACCGACGACTAGCGGGACAAATGAGCAGTTCTTC	CASSTPTTSGTNEQFF
.	.	TRBV27	TRBJ1-1	TGTGCCAGCAGTTTCTCAGTGATGAACACTGAAGCTTTCTTT	CASSFSVMNTEAFF
.	.	TRBV27	TRBJ1-5	TGTGCCAGCAATGCGCCCTCCCAATCCCGGGGAGCCAATCAGCCCCAGCATTTT	CASNAPSQSRGANQPQHF
TRBD1	.	TRBV27	TRBJ2-2	TGTGCCAGCAGTTTCCGGACAGGTCTCGCCGGGGAGCTGTTTTTT	CASSFRTGLAGELFF
.	.	TRBV7-9	TRBJ2-1	TGTGCCAGCAGCCTAGGTAATAGCCCTAATGAGCAGTTCTTC	CASSLGNSPNEQFF
TRBD2	.	TRBV4-2	TRBJ2-7	TGTGCCAGCAGCCGCACGGGACTAGCGGGACCTGGGGGAGAGCAGTACTTC	CASSRTGLAGPGGEQYF
.	.	TRBV25-1	TRBJ1-2	TGTGCCAGCAGTGCCCAGACAGGCCGTAACTATGGCTACACCTTC	CASSAQTGRNYGYTF
TRBD1	.	TRBV19	TRBJ1-5	TGTGCCACAGGGGACAGCCGAAGGTCATATAGCAATCAGCCCCAGCATTTT	CATGDSRRSYSNQPQHF
.	.	TRBV7-9	TRBJ2-7	TGTGCCAGCAGCTCGCCCTTGTATCAGGGAAACGAGCAGTACTTC	CASSSPLYQGNEQYF
.	.	TRBV2	TRBJ2-7	TGTGCCAGCAGTGAATCCGGGGGCTCCTACGAGCAGTACTTC	CASSESGGSYEQYF
.	.	TRBV28	TRBJ1-2	TGTGCCAGCGCACCCGGGGGGATCTATGGCTACACCTTC	CASAPGGIYGYTF
.	once	TRBV28	TRBJ1-4	TGTGCCAGCAGTTTAAGGGGGGAAAAACTGTTTTTT	CASSLRGEKLFF
TRBD1	.	TRBV7-2	TRBJ2-4	TGTGCCAGCAGCTTAACGATTGGGACAGGTGGTACCAAAAACATTCAGTACTTC	CASSLTIGTGGTKNIQYF
.	.	TRBV9	TRBJ2-1	TGTGCCAGCAGCGAGGGGCTAGCGAGCTCCTACAATGAGCAGTTCTTC	CASSEGLASSYNEQFF
TRBD1	.	TRBV7-2	TRBJ2-1	TGTGCCAGCAGCTCCACAGGGGGCGCCGCGGTTGGCTATGAGCAGTTCTTC	CASSSTGGAAVGYEQFF
TRBD2	.	TRBV7-2	TRBJ2-5	TGTGCCAGCAGCTTAGGGACTAGGCAAGAGACCCAGTACTTC	CASSLGTRQETQYF
.	.	TRBV5-4	TRBJ2-2	TGTGCCACCCACAGGGACCCCTTAAACACCGGGGAGCTGTTTTTT	CATHRDPLNTGELFF
TRBD1	few	TRBV7-2	TRBJ1-5	TGTGCCAGCAGCTTAGGAAGGCCAGGGGGCATGGGCAATCAGCCCCAGCATTTT	CASSLGRPGGMGNQPQHF
.	.	TRBV5-1	TRBJ2-2	TGCGCCAGCAGCGGAGTACAGGGAAACACCGGGGAGCTGTTTTTT	CASSGVQGNTGELFF
.	.	TRBV24-1	TRBJ2-1	TGTGCCACCAGTGATTTGCCCACAGGGCAAAATTACAATGAGCAGTTCTTC	CATSDLPTGQNYNEQFF